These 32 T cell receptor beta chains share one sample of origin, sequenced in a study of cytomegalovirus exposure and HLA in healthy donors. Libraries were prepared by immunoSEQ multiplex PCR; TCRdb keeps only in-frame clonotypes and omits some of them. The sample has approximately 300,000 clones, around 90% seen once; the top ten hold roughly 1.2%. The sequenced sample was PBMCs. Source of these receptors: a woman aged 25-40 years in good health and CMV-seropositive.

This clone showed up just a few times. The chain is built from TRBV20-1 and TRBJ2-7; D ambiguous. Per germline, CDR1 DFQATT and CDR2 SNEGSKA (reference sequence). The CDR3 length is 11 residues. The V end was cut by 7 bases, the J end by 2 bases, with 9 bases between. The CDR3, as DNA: TGCAGTGTATCTAAGACCTACGAGCAGTACTTC. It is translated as CSVSKTYEQYF.

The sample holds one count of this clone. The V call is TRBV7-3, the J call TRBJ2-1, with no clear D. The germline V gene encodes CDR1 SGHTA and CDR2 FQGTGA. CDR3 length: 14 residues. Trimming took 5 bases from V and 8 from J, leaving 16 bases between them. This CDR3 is CASSPHAGSDEQFF. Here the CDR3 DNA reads TGTGCCAGCAGCCCCCATGCTGGTTCCGATGAGCAGTTCTTC.

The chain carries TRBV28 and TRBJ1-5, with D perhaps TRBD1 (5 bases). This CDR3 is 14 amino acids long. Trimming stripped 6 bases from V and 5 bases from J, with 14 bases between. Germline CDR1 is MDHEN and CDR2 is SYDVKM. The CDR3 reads CASSPEAGDQPQHF. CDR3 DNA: TGTGCCAGCAGCCCGGAAGCGGGGGATCAGCCCCAGCATTTT.

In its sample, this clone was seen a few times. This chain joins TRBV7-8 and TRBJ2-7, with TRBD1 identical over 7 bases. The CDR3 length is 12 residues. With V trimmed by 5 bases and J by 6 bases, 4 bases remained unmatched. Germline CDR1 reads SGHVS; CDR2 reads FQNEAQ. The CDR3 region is CASSRNRGEQYF. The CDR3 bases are TGTGCCAGCAGCCGGAACAGGGGCGAGCAGTACTTC. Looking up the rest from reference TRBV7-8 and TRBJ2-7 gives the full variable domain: GAGVSQSPRYKVAKRGQDVALRCDPISGHVSLFWYQQALGQGPEFLTYFQNEAQLDKSGLPSDRFFAERPEGSVSTLKIQRTQQEDSAVYLCASSRNRGEQYFGPGTRLTVT.

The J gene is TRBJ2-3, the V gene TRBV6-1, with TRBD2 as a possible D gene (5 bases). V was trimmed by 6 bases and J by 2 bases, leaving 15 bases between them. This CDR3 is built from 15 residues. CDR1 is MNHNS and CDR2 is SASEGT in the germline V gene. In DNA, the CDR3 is TGTGCCAGCAGGGAGGTAGTGGTTCTCACAGATACGCAGTATTTT. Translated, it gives CASREVVVLTDTQYF.

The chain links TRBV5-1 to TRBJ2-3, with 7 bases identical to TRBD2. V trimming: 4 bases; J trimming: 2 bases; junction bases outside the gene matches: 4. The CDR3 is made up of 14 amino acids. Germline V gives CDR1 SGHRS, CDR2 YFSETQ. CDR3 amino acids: CASSPAGVTDTQYF. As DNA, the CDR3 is TGCGCCAGCAGCCCCGCGGGGGTCACAGATACGCAGTATTTT.

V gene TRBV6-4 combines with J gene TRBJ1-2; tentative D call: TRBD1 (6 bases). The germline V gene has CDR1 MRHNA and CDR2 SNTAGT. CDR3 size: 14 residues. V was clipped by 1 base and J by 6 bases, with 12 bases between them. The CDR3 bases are TGTGCCAGCAGTGACTTGTCAGGGGCCAATGGCTACACCTTC. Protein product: CASSDLSGANGYTF.

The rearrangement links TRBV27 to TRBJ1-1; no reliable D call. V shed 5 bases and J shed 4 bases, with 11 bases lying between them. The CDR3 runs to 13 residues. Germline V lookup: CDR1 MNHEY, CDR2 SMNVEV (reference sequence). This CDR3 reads CASSSRMSTEAFF. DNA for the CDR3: TGTGCCAGCAGTAGCAGAATGAGCACTGAAGCTTTCTTT.

The CDR3 DNA reads as TGTGCCTGGAGTGTACCGGTAGGGGTAGGCGGCAATCAGCCCCAGCATTTT. Its protein product is CAWSVPVGVGGNQPQHF. This chain joins TRBV30 and TRBJ1-5, with D maybe TRBD1 (5 bases). Per germline, CDR1 GTSNPN and CDR2 SVGIG (reference sequence). V was pared by 0 bases and J by 2 bases, with 17 bases between. This CDR3 is 17 amino acids long.

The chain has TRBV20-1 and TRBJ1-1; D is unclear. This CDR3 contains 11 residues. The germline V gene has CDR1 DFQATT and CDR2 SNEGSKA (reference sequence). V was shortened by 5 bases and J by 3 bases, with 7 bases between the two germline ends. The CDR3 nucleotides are TGCAGTGCTCTGACGTACACTGAAGCTTTCTTT. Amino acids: CSALTYTEAFF.

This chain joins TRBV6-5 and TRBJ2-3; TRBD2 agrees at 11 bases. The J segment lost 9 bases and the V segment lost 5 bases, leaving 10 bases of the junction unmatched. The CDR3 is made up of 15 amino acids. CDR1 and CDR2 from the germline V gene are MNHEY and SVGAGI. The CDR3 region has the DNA TGTGCCAGCAGTCAACTAGCGGGGGCAGAGAGGACGCAGTATTTT. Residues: CASSQLAGAERTQYF.

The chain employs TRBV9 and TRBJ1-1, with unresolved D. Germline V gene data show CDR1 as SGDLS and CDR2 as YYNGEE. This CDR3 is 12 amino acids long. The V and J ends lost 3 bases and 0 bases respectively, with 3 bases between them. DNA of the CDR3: TGTGCCAGCAGCGCGGTGAACACTGAAGCTTTCTTT. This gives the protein CASSAVNTEAFF.

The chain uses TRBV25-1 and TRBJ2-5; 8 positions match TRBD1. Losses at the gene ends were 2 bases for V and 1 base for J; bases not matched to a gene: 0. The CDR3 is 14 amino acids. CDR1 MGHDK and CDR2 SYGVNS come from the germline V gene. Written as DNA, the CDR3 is TGTGCCAGCAGTGAACAGGGGGCCCAAGAGACCCAGTACTTC. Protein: CASSEQGAQETQYF.

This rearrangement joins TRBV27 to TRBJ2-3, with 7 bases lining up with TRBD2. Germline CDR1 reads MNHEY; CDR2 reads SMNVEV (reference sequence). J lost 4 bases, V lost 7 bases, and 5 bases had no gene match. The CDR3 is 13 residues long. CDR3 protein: CASMGGGSDTQYF. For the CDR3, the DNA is TGTGCCAGCATGGGCGGGGGATCAGATACGCAGTATTTT.

CDR3 coding DNA: TGTGCCAGTAGCAGCAGAGTATCCTACGAGCAGTACTTC. This translates into CASSSRVSYEQYF. The chain carries TRBV19 and TRBJ2-7, with unresolved D. The germline gives CDR1 LNHDA, CDR2 SQIVND (reference sequence). Trimming stripped 6 bases from V and 1 base from J, with 10 bases between. This CDR3 region has 13 residues.

The CDR3 bases are TGCAGCGCCTTGGGCGGGGGGGCTGGTTATGAGCAGTTCTTC. Protein product: CSALGGGAGYEQFF. The J gene is TRBJ2-1, the V gene TRBV29-1; 9 positions match TRBD2. Per germline, CDR1 SQVTM and CDR2 ANQGSEA. After removal of 7 bases from V and 8 bases from J, the junction contained 12 bases not matched to a gene. This CDR3 contains 14 residues.

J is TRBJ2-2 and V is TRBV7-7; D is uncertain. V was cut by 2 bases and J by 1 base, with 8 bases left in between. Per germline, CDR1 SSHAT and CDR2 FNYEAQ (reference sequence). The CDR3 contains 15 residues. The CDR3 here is CASSLKPGNTGELFF. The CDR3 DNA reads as TGTGCCAGCAGCTTAAAGCCAGGGAACACCGGGGAGCTGTTTTTT.

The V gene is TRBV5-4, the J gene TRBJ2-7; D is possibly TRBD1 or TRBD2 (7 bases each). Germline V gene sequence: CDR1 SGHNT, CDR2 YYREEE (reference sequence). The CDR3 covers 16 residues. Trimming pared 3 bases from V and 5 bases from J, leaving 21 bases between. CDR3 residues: CASSSPVGRGGNEQYF. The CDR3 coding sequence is TGTGCCAGCAGCTCGCCGGTAGGCAGGGGGGGAAACGAGCAGTACTTC. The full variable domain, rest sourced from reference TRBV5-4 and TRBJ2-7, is ETGVTQSPTHLIKTRGQQVTLRCSSQSGHNTVSWYQQALGQGPQFIFQYYREEENGRGNFPPRFSGLQFPNYSSELNVNALELDDSALYLCASSSPVGRGGNEQYFGPGTRLTVT.

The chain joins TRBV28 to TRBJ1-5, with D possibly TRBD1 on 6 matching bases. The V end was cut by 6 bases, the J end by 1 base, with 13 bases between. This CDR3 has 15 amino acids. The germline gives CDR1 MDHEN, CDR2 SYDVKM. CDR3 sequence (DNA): TGTGCCAGCAGCTTGACCCAGGGGAGCAATCAGCCCCAGCATTTT. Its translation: CASSLTQGSNQPQHF.

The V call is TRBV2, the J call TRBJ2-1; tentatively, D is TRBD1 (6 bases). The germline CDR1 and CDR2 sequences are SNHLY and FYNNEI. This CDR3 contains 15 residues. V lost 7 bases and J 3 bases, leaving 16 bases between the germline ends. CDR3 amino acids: CASTPRGGLYNEQFF. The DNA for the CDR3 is TGTGCCAGCACCCCCAGGGGCGGGCTCTACAATGAGCAGTTCTTC.

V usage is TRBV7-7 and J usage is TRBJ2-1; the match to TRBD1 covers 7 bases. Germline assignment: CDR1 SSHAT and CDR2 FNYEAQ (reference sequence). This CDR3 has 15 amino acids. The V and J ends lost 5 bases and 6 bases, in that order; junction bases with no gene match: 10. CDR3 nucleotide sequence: TGTGCCAGCAGCCCCCGACAGGGATGGGCCAATGAGCAGTTCTTC. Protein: CASSPRQGWANEQFF.

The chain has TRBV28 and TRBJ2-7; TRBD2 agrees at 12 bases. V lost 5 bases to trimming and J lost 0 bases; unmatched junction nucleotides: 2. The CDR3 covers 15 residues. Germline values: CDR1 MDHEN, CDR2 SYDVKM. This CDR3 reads CASSLLAGGSYEQYF. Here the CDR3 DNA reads TGTGCCAGCAGTCTACTAGCGGGGGGCTCCTACGAGCAGTACTTC.

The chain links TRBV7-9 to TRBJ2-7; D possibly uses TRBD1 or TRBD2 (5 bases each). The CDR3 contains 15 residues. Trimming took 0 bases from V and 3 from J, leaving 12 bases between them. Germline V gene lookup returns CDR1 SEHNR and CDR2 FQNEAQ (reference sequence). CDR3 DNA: TGTGCCAGCAGCTTAGCAGGGGACGGACTCTACGAGCAGTACTTC. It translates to CASSLAGDGLYEQYF.

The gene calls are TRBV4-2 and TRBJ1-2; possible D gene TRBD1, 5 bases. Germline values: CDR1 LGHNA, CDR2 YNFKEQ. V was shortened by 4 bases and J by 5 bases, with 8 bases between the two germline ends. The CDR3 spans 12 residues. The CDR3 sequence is CASSPDSYGYTF. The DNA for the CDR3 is TGTGCCAGCAGCCCCGACAGTTATGGCTACACCTTC.

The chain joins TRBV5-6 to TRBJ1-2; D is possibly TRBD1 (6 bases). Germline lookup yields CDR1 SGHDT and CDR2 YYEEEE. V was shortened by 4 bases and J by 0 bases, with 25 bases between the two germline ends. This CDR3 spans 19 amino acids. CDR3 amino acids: CASSASHTPTGPSNYGYTF. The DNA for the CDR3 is TGTGCCAGCAGCGCCAGCCACACTCCGACAGGTCCCTCTAACTATGGCTACACCTTC.

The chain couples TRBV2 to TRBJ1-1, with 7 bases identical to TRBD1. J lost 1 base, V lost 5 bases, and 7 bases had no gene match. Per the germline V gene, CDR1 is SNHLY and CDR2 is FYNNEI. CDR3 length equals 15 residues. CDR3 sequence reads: CASSTGTETNTEAFF. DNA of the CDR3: TGTGCCAGCAGTACCGGGACAGAAACGAACACTGAAGCTTTCTTT.

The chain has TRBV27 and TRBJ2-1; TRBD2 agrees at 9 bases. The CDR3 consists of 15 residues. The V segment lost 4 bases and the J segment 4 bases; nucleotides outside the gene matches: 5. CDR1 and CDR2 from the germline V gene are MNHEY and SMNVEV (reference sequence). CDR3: CASSSAGGRYNEQFF. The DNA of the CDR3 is TGTGCCAGCAGTTCTGCGGGGGGGCGGTACAATGAGCAGTTCTTC.

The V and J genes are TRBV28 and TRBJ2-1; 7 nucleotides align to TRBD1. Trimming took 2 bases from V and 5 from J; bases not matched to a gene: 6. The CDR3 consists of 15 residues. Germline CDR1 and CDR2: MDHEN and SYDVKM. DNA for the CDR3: TGTGCCAGCAGTTTAACAGGGGAAAGACACAATGAGCAGTTCTTC. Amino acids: CASSLTGERHNEQFF.

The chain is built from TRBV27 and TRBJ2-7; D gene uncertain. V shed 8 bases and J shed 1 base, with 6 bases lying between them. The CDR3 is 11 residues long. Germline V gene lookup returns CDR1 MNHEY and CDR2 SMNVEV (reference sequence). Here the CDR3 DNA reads TGTGCCAGCGGCCTTTCCTACGAGCAGTACTTC. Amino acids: CASGLSYEQYF.

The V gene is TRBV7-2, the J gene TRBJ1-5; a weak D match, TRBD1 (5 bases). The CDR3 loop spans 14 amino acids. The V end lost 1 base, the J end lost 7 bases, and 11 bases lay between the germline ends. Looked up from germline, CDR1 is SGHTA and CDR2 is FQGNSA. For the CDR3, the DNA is TGTGCCAGCAGCTTAGACGACAGCCGACAGCCCCAGCATTTT. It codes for CASSLDDSRQPQHF. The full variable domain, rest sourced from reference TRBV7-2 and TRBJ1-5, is GAGVSQSPSNKVTEKGKDVELRCDPISGHTALYWYRQSLGQGLEFLIYFQGNSAPDKSGLPSDRFSAERTGGSVSTLTIQRTQQEDSAVYLCASSLDDSRQPQHFGDGTRLSIL.

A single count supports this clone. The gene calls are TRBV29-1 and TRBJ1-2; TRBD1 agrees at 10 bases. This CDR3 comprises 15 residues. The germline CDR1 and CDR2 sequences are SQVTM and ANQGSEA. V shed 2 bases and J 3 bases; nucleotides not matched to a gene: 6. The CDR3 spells CSVELATGGDYGYTF. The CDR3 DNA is TGCAGCGTTGAACTAGCGACAGGGGGCGACTATGGCTACACCTTC.

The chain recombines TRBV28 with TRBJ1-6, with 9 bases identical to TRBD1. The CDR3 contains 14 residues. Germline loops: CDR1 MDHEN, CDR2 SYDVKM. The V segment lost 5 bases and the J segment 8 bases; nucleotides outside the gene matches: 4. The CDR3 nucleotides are TGTGCCAGCAGTCCAGGACAGGGGTATTCACCCCTCCACTTT. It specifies CASSPGQGYSPLHF.